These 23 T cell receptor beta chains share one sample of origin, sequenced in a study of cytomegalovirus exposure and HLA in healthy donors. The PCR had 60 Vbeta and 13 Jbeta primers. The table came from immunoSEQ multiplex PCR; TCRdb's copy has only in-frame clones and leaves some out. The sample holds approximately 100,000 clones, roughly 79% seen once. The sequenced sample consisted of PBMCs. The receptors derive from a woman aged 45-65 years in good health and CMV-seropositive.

CDR3 residues: CASSPKTGDGPLWTDTQYF. The CDR3 bases are TGTGCCAGCAGCCCAAAGACGGGAGATGGGCCTCTTTGGACAGATACGCAGTATTTT. This sequence joins TRBV5-6 and TRBJ2-3; D might be TRBD2 (6 bases). The CDR3 has 19 residues. Trimming took off 4 bases at V and 3 bases at J, with 27 bases between the two ends. Germline lookup yields CDR1 SGHDT and CDR2 YYEEEE.

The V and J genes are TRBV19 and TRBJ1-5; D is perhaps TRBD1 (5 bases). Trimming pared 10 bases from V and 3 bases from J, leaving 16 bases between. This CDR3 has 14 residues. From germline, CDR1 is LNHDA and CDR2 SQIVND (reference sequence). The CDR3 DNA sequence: TGTGCCACACACACTGACAGTTACAATCAGCCCCAGCATTTT. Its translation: CATHTDSYNQPQHF.

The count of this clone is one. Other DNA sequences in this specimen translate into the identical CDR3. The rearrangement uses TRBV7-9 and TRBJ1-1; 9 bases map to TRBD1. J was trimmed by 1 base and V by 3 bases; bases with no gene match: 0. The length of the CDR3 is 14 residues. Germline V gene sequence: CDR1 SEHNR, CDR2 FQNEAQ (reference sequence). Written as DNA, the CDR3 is TGTGCCAGCAGCTTGGGACAGGGGAACACTGAAGCTTTCTTT. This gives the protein CASSLGQGNTEAFF.

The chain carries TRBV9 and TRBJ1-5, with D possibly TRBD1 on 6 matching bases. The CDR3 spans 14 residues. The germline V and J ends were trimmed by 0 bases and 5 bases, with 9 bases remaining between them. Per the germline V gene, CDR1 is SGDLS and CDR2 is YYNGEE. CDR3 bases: TGTGCCAGCAGCGTAGCAGGGGTAGATCAGCCCCAGCATTTT. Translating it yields CASSVAGVDQPQHF.

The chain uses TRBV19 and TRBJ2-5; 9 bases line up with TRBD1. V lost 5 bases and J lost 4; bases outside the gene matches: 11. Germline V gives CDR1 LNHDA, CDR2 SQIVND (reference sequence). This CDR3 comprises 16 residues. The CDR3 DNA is TGTGCCAGTAGTGCCCCCGGGACAGGGTATCTAGAGACCCAGTACTTC. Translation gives CASSAPGTGYLETQYF.

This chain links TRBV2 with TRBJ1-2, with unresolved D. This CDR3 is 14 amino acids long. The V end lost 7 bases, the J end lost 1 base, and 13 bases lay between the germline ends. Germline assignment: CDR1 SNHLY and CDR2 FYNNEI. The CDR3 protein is CASMKGGFNYGYTF. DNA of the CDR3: TGTGCCAGCATGAAGGGAGGGTTTAACTATGGCTACACCTTC.

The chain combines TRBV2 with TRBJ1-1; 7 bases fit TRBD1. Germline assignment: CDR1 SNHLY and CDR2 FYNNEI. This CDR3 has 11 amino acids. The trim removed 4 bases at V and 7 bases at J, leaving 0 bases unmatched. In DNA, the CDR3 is TGTGCCAGCAGTGGGGACAGTGAAGCTTTCTTT. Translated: CASSGDSEAFF.

The CDR3 reads CASSQWTGGTEAFF. CDR3 coding DNA: TGCGCCAGCAGCCAATGGACAGGGGGCACTGAAGCTTTCTTT. V is TRBV4-3 and J is TRBJ1-1; 10 bases agree with TRBD1. The germline CDR1 and CDR2 sequences are LGHNA and YSLEER. Losses at the gene ends were 2 bases for V and 4 bases for J; bases not matched to a gene: 1. The CDR3 extends over 14 amino acids.

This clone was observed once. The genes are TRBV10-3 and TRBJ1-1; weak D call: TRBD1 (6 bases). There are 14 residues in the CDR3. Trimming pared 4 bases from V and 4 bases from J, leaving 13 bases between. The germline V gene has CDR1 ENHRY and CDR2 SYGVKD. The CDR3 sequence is CAISVEGGVTEAFF. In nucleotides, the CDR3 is TGTGCCATCAGTGTGGAGGGGGGGGTCACTGAAGCTTTCTTT.

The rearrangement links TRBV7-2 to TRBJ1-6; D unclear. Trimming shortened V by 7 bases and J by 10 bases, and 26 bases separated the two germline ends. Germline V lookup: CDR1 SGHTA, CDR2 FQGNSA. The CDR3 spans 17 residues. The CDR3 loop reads CASTSVVAYRPQSPLHF. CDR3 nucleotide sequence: TGTGCCAGCACCTCGGTAGTAGCCTACCGCCCCCAATCACCCCTCCACTTT.

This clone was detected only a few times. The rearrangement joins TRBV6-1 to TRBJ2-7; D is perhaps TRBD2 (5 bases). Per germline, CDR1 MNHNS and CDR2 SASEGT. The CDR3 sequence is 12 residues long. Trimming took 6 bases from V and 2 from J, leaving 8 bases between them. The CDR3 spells CASRSGTYEQYF. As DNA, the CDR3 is TGTGCCAGCAGGTCCGGGACCTACGAGCAGTACTTC.

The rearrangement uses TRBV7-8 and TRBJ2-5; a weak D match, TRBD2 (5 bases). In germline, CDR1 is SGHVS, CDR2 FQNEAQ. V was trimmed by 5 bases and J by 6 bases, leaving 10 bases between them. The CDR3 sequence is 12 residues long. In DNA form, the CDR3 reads TGTGCCAGCAGCCACCCCGGGAAGACCCAGTACTTC. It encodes CASSHPGKTQYF.

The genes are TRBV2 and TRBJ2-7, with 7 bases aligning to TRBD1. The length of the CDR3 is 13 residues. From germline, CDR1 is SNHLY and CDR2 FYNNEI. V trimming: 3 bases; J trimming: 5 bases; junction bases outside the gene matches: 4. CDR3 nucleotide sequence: TGTGCCAGCAGTGACACAGGGGCCCACGAGCAGTACTTC. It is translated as CASSDTGAHEQYF.

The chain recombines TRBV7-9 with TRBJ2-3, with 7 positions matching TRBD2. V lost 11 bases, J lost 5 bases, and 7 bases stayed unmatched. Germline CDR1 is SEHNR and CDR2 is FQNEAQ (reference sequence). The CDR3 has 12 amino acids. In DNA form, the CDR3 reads TGTGCCGGACGACTAGCTGGAGATACGCAGTATTTT. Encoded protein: CAGRLAGDTQYF.

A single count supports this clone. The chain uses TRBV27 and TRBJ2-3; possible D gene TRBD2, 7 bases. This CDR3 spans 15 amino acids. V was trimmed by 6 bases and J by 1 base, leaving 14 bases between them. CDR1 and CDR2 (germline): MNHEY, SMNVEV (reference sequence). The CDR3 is CASSPGGRGTDTQYF. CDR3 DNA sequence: TGTGCCAGCAGCCCCGGGGGGCGGGGCACAGATACGCAGTATTTT.

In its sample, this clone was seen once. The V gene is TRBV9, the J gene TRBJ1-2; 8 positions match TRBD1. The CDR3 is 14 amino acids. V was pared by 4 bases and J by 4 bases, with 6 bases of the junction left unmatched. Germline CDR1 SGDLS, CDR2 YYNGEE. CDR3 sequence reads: CASSPSDRVYGYTF. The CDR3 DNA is TGTGCCAGCAGCCCTTCGGACAGGGTCTATGGCTACACCTTC.

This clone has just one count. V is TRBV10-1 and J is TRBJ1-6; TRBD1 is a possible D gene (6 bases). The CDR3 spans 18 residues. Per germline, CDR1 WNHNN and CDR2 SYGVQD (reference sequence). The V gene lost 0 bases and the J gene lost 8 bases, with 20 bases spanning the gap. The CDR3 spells CASSESFRGALVDSPLHF. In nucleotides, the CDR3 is TGCGCCAGCAGTGAGTCGTTCCGGGGGGCGCTGGTCGATTCACCCCTCCACTTT.

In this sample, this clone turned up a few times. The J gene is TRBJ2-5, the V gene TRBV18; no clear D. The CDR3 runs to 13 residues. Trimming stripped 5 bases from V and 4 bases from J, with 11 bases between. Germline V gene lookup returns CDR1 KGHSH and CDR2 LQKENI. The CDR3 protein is CASSSTRGETQYF. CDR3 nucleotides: TGTGCCAGCTCATCGACCCGCGGAGAGACCCAGTACTTC. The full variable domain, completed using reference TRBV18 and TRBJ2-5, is NAGVMQNPRHLVRRRGQEARLRCSPMKGHSHVYWYRQLPEEGLKFMVYLQKENIIDESGMPKERFSAEFPKEGPSILRIQQVVRGDSAAYFCASSSTRGETQYFGPGTRLLVL.

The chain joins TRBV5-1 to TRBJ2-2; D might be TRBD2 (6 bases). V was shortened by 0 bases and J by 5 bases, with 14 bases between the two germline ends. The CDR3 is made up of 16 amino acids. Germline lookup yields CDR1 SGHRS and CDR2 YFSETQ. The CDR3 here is CASSLAVLAGTGELFF. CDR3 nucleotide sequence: TGCGCCAGCAGCTTGGCAGTGCTGGCGGGGACCGGGGAGCTGTTTTTT.

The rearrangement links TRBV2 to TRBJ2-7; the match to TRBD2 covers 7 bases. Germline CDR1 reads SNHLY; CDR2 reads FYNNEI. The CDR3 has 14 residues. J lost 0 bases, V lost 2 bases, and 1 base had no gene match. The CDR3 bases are TGTGCCAGCAGTGAAACTAGCGCCTCCTACGAGCAGTACTTC. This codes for CASSETSASYEQYF. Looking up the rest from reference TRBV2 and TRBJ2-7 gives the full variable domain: EPEVTQTPSHQVTQMGQEVILRCVPISNHLYFYWYRQILGQKVEFLVSFYNNEISEKSEIFDDQFSVERPDGSNFTLKIRSTKLEDSAMYFCASSETSASYEQYFGPGTRLTVT.

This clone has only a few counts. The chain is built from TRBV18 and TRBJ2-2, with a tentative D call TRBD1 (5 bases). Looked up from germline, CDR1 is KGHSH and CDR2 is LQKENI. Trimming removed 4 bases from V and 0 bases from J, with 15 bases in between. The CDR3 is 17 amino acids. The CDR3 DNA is TGTGCCAGCTCACTAAGAGCGACAGCCTCGAACACCGGGGAGCTGTTTTTT. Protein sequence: CASSLRATASNTGELFF. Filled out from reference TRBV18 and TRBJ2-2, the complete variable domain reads NAGVMQNPRHLVRRRGQEARLRCSPMKGHSHVYWYRQLPEEGLKFMVYLQKENIIDESGMPKERFSAEFPKEGPSILRIQQVVRGDSAAYFCASSLRATASNTGELFFGEGSRLTVL.

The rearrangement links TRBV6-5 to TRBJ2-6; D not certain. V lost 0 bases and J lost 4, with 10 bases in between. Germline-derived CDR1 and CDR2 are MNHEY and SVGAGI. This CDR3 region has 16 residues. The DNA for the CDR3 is TGTGCCAGCAGTTACTCGATGGAACAGGGGGCCAACGTCCTGACTTTC. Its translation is CASSYSMEQGANVLTF.

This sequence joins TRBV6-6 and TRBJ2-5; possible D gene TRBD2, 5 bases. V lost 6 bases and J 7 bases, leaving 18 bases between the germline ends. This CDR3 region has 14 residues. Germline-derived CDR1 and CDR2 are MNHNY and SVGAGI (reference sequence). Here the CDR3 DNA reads TGTGCCAGCAGCGCGAAAATAGGCGGAGGGACCCAGTACTTC. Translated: CASSAKIGGGTQYF.